Below, 28 T cell receptor beta chains from the same sample are listed, as sequenced in a study of T cell repertoires in cytomegalovirus infection (dated by TCRdb to the late 2010s). These reads were obtained on an Illumina HiSeq 1500. The public reads were run again by TCRdb, first through fastp at Q25 and then through MiXCR, and only productive beta chains were kept. Under each unique CDR3 protein, matching rows form one entry showing the most common genes and DNA. The sample table contains approximately 750,000 distinct CDR3 sequences; only one count was recorded for about a third of them. The ten largest clones represent 2.8% of the sample. The specimen was PBMCs. Every receptor here comes from a human donor in good health (CMV status not recorded). Some clones in this sample may be carry-over from other donors' samples.

This clonotype was recorded once. This chain joins TRBV15 and TRBJ2-1; D perhaps matches TRBD1 (5 bases). Trimming removed 10 bases from V and 0 bases from J, with 13 bases in between. This CDR3 region has 14 residues. CDR1 is LNHNV and CDR2 is YYDKDF in the germline V gene (reference sequence). DNA for the CDR3: TGTGCCATCCAGGGCCAAAGCTCCTACAATGAGCAGTTCTTC. Translating it yields CAIQGQSSYNEQFF.

This clonotype was counted between two and nine times. This sequence joins TRBV28 and TRBJ2-7, with a tentative D call TRBD1 (6 bases). CDR1 and CDR2 (germline): MDHEN, SYDVKM. This CDR3 is built from 15 residues. Trimming stripped 2 bases from V and 1 base from J, with 12 bases between. CDR3 in amino acids: CASSLRTELSYEQYF. The DNA of the CDR3 is TGTGCCAGCAGTTTAAGGACAGAGTTATCCTACGAGCAGTACTTC.

For this clonotype: A read error may be the cause here, since a much bigger clone is one base away. The CDR3 nucleotides read TGTGCCAGCAGCTTAGGGGGGACAGGAAGTGTTACGCAGTATTTT. Translating gives CASSLGGTGSVTQYF. The gene calls are TRBV7-2 and TRBJ2-3; 8 bases match TRBD1. Trimming at V came to 1 base and at J to 8 bases, leaving 8 bases not matched to a gene. The CDR3 covers 15 residues. Germline V lookup: CDR1 SGHTA, CDR2 FQGNSA.

This clonotype occurred a few times. The chain joins TRBV6-1 to TRBJ2-7; 7 nucleotides agree with TRBD2. CDR3 size: 12 residues. Trimming removed 8 bases from V and 4 bases from J; junction bases left unmatched: 5. From germline, CDR1 is MNHNS and CDR2 SASEGT. The CDR3 reads CASERGMYEQYF. The CDR3 DNA sequence: TGTGCCAGCGAGCGGGGAATGTACGAGCAGTACTTC.

The chain is built from TRBV7-8 and TRBJ1-5; no definite D call. This CDR3 contains 13 residues. Looked up from germline, CDR1 is SGHVS and CDR2 is FQNEAQ. Trimming left V 9 bases short and J 0 bases short, with 9 bases between. CDR3 coding DNA: TGTGCCAGTGTAGAGAATAGCAATCAGCCCCAGCATTTT. It translates to CASVENSNQPQHF.

This chain uses TRBV20-1 with TRBJ1-2; 7 bases fit TRBD1. Germline V gene data show CDR1 as DFQATT and CDR2 as SNEGSKA (reference sequence). This CDR3 comprises 12 residues. CDR3 residues: CSASGGAGGYTF. The CDR3 DNA is TGCAGCGCCTCAGGGGGGGCGGGTGGCTACACCTTC.

This clonotype was seen more than once but under ten times. The chain is built from TRBV6-8 and TRBJ2-1; a weak D match, TRBD2 (6 bases). Looked up from germline, CDR1 is MNHGY and CDR2 is SAAAGT. This CDR3 contains 14 residues. Trimming took 0 bases from V and 4 from J, leaving 7 bases between them. This CDR3 reads CASSYSRGYNEQFF. CDR3 nucleotide sequence: TGTGCCAGCAGTTACTCTCGGGGGTACAATGAGCAGTTCTTC.

The chain combines TRBV7-2 with TRBJ1-2; possibly TRBD1 for D (5 bases). The CDR3 runs to 14 residues. Germline values: CDR1 SGHTA, CDR2 FQGNSA. The V end was cut by 5 bases, the J end by 2 bases, with 12 bases between. CDR3 residues: CASSPNAGNYGYTF. The CDR3 DNA reads TGTGCCAGCAGCCCAAACGCAGGGAACTATGGCTACACCTTC.

The chain recombines TRBV28 with TRBJ2-5; D not certain. CDR3 size: 16 residues. Trimming stripped 0 bases from V and 5 bases from J, with 16 bases between. Germline V CDR1 and CDR2: MDHEN, SYDVKM. This CDR3 reads CASSLWSRRGRETQYF. The CDR3 nucleotides read TGTGCCAGCAGTTTATGGTCACGACGAGGACGGGAGACCCAGTACTTC.

Concerning this clonotype: A much larger clone sits a single nucleotide away, making a read error possible. The CDR3 nucleotides are TGTGCCAGCAGCTTAAGGACAGGGGGCGAGAGTGGCTCCACCTTC. Translating it yields CASSLRTGGESGSTF. This chain joins TRBV7-2 and TRBJ1-2, with 11 bases aligning to TRBD1. The CDR3 covers 15 residues. Germline values: CDR1 SGHTA, CDR2 FQGNSA.

This clonotype was recorded a few times. J is TRBJ2-1 and V is TRBV7-2; TRBD2 matches 13 bases. CDR1 is SGHTA, CDR2 FQGNSA, per germline. V lost 2 bases to trimming and J lost 6 bases; unmatched junction nucleotides: 10. The CDR3 consists of 18 residues. The CDR3 DNA reads as TGTGCCAGCAGCTTAAATCTTCCCGGACTAGCGGGAGTCAATGAGCAGTTCTTC. Amino acid sequence: CASSLNLPGLAGVNEQFF.

The chain uses TRBV24-1 and TRBJ2-5; D is perhaps TRBD2 (6 bases). The CDR3 is made up of 15 amino acids. Germline V lookup: CDR1 KGHDR, CDR2 SFDVKD. V was trimmed by 3 bases and J by 4 bases, leaving 14 bases between them. As DNA, the CDR3 is TGTGCCACCAGTGATCCGCGGGGCCGCGGAGAGACCCAGTACTTC. Translated: CATSDPRGRGETQYF.

J is TRBJ2-3 and V is TRBV29-1; D not resolved. This CDR3 is 12 amino acids long. Trimming pared 3 bases from V and 2 bases from J, leaving 6 bases between. Germline V gene data show CDR1 as SQVTM and CDR2 as ANQGSEA. The chain's CDR3 is CSVDSFTDTQYF. The CDR3 DNA reads as TGCAGCGTTGACAGTTTCACAGATACGCAGTATTTT.

The chain uses TRBV6-1 and TRBJ1-5; TRBD1 matches 8 bases. With 1 base clipped from V and 5 bases from J, the junction kept 4 bases outside the gene matches. Germline-derived CDR1 and CDR2 are MNHNS and SASEGT. The CDR3 is 15 residues long. In nucleotides, the CDR3 is TGTGCCAGCAGTGAAGACAGGGGGTTGGATCAGCCCCAGCATTTT. Protein product: CASSEDRGLDQPQHF.

This clonotype was observed many times. J is TRBJ2-7 and V is TRBV7-2, with no clear D. This CDR3 spans 16 amino acids. V was cut by 5 bases and J by 0 bases, with 17 bases left in between. Germline V gene lookup returns CDR1 SGHTA and CDR2 FQGNSA. In DNA, the CDR3 is TGTGCCAGCAGCCGCCAACGTGGCCGTAGCTCCTACGAGCAGTACTTC. It codes for CASSRQRGRSSYEQYF.

The chain has TRBV25-1 and TRBJ2-7; D remains unclear. Per germline, CDR1 MGHDK and CDR2 SYGVNS. Trimming stripped 10 bases from V and 2 bases from J, with 9 bases between. CDR3 length: 11 residues. As DNA, the CDR3 is TGTGCCATCCCTCGCACCTACGAGCAGTACTTC. It translates to CAIPRTYEQYF.

This clonotype was seen repeatedly, ten times or more. The V gene is TRBV7-8, the J gene TRBJ1-2; TRBD1 aligns across 10 bases. Germline-derived CDR1 and CDR2 are SGHVS and FQNEAQ. CDR3 size: 15 residues. The V gene end was trimmed by 2 bases and the J gene end by 3 bases; junction bases not matched to a gene: 3. Here the CDR3 reads CASSLSGQGHYGYTF. CDR3 DNA sequence: TGTGCCAGCAGCTTATCGGGACAGGGGCACTATGGCTACACCTTC.

This sequence joins TRBV7-6 and TRBJ1-1; maybe TRBD1 (5 bases). This CDR3 spans 14 amino acids. V lost 5 bases and J lost 2, with 12 bases in between. The V gene's germline CDR1 is SGHVS and CDR2 FNYEAQ. DNA for the CDR3: TGTGCCAGCAGCCTCATGACAGTTAACACTGAAGCTTTCTTT. Its protein product is CASSLMTVNTEAFF.

Details on this clonotype: One base away lies a much larger clone, so this may be a sequencing read error. The chain combines TRBV29-1 with TRBJ1-1; D possibly corresponds to TRBD1 (5 bases). This CDR3 is 16 amino acids long. V was trimmed by 4 bases and J by 8 bases, leaving 26 bases between them. Germline V gene sequence: CDR1 SQVTM, CDR2 ANQGSEA. CDR3 DNA sequence: TGCAGCGTTGTAGGGGTGAGACCGCGGAAAACGATGGAAGCTTTCTTT. Its protein product is CSVVGVRPRKTMEAFF.

As concerns this clonotype: This may be a read error: a much more frequent sequence differs by one nucleotide. The chain recombines TRBV7-9 with TRBJ2-5; maybe TRBD1 (5 bases). The CDR3 consists of 13 residues. Germline V gives CDR1 SEHNR, CDR2 FQNEAQ (reference sequence). V lost 4 bases, J lost 2 bases, and 8 bases lay in between. The CDR3 nucleotides read TGTGCCAGCAGCTCACAGGTTCAAGAGACCCAGTACTTC. Translated: CASSSQVQETQYF.

The chain links TRBV19 to TRBJ2-2, with D tentatively TRBD1 (5 bases). V was trimmed by 7 bases and J by 4 bases, leaving 16 bases between them. CDR3 length: 15 amino acids. Looked up from germline, CDR1 is LNHDA and CDR2 is SQIVND (reference sequence). The CDR3 DNA reads TGTGCCAGTATTATCGGAGACAGTCGCACCGGGGAGCTGTTTTTT. Its translation is CASIIGDSRTGELFF.

In its sample, this clonotype was seen a few times. This chain links TRBV10-3 with TRBJ2-1; 8 positions agree with TRBD2. The length of the CDR3 is 16 residues. Germline CDR1 ENHRY, CDR2 SYGVKD. V was pared by 0 bases and J by 12 bases, with 13 bases of the junction left unmatched. CDR3 amino acids: CAISESSGSVGGGQFF. CDR3 DNA sequence: TGTGCCATCAGTGAGTCCAGCGGGAGTGTCGGAGGTGGGCAGTTCTTC.

This clonotype came up a few times. This sequence joins TRBV6-5 and TRBJ2-5, with D perhaps being TRBD1 or TRBD2 (6 bases each). Germline lookup yields CDR1 MNHEY and CDR2 SVGAGI. This CDR3 is 15 amino acids long. V lost 4 bases and J 5 bases, leaving 17 bases between the germline ends. CDR3 nucleotide sequence: TGTGCCAGCAGTTCATCCAGGGGTGCGGGGGAGACCCAGTACTTC. Translating gives CASSSSRGAGETQYF.

This clonotype was picked up a small number of times. The chain links TRBV12-3 or TRBV12-4 to TRBJ2-2, with no clear D. CDR3 length equals 15 residues. V was clipped by 4 bases and J by 0 bases, with 9 bases between them. CDR3 nucleotide sequence: TGTGCCAGCAGTTCCCCCCCCGCGAACACCGGGGAGCTGTTTTTT. Translated, it gives CASSSPPANTGELFF.

The chain recombines TRBV6-1 with TRBJ2-1; D is uncertain. V was cut by 3 bases and J by 0 bases, with 6 bases left in between. The germline gives CDR1 MNHNS, CDR2 SASEGT. The CDR3 loop spans 14 amino acids. CDR3 sequence reads: CASSEGYSYNEQFF. Written as DNA, the CDR3 is TGTGCCAGCAGTGAGGGCTACTCCTACAATGAGCAGTTCTTC.

In its sample, this clonotype was seen many times. The chain is built from TRBV12-3 or TRBV12-4 and TRBJ2-7; D possibly corresponds to TRBD2 (6 bases). This CDR3 is 15 amino acids long. Trimming took 3 bases from V and 5 from J, leaving 17 bases between them. The chain's CDR3 is CASSFRSSAGNEQYF. The CDR3 nucleotides read TGTGCCAGCAGTTTTCGCTCATCAGCGGGTAACGAGCAGTACTTC.

The rearrangement uses TRBV23-1 and TRBJ1-4, with D unclear. TRBV23-1 is an open reading frame whose function is uncertain. Trimming cost V 4 bases and J 3 bases, with 15 bases left between them. CDR3 length: 16 amino acids. In DNA, the CDR3 is TGCGCCAGCAGTCGCGGACGGGGTGGGGCTAATGAAAAACTGTTTTTT. Translating gives CASSRGRGGANEKLFF.

This chain joins TRBV27 and TRBJ2-5, with 9 bases lining up with TRBD1. The CDR3 extends over 15 amino acids. V lost 6 bases, J lost 1 base, and 6 bases stayed unmatched. Germline CDR1 MNHEY, CDR2 SMNVEV (reference sequence). The CDR3 loop is CASSLDRGSQETQYF. CDR3 sequence (DNA): TGTGCCAGCAGCCTGGACAGGGGTAGCCAAGAGACCCAGTACTTC.